The 5 T cell receptor beta chains listed next were all sequenced from one sample in a study of control samples from healthy donors and cancer patients. Profiled with immunoSEQ multiplex PCR; TCRdb holds only in-frame clones, not every one. The data hold some 410,000 clones, with approximately 90% observed a single time. What was sequenced was PBMCs. The receptors originated from a man aged 35-49 years with head and neck cancer.

The V call is TRBV18, the J call TRBJ1-5; D is perhaps TRBD1 (6 bases). CDR1 and CDR2 from the germline V gene are KGHSH and LQKENI. The CDR3 extends over 16 amino acids. V lost 0 bases, J lost 1 base, and 10 bases lay in between. As DNA, the CDR3 is TGTGCCAGCTCACCACCGAGCAGGGGAAGCAATCAGCCCCAGCATTTT. Protein product: CASSPPSRGSNQPQHF. Full variable domain (outside the CDR3, taken from reference TRBV18 and TRBJ1-5): NAGVMQNPRHLVRRRGQEARLRCSPMKGHSHVYWYRQLPEEGLKFMVYLQKENIIDESGMPKERFSAEFPKEGPSILRIQQVVRGDSAAYFCASSPPSRGSNQPQHFGDGTRLSIL.

The chain employs TRBV19 and TRBJ2-1; D uncertain. The CDR3 is 13 residues long. Germline lookup yields CDR1 LNHDA and CDR2 SQIVND (reference sequence). The V and J ends lost 7 bases and 8 bases respectively, with 15 bases between them. The DNA for the CDR3 is TGTGCCAGTAATGGGGTGGCAGGCGATGAGCAGTTCTTC. Translating it yields CASNGVAGDEQFF.

V usage is TRBV28 and J usage is TRBJ1-5, with D unclear. The CDR3 has 15 amino acids. Germline values: CDR1 MDHEN, CDR2 SYDVKM. V shed 8 bases and J shed 4 bases, with 18 bases lying between them. The CDR3 spells CASGITTPGNQPQHF. The CDR3 DNA reads as TGTGCCAGCGGTATAACGACCCCTGGGAATCAGCCCCAGCATTTT.

This clone was seen a few times. The genes are TRBV6-2 or TRBV6-3 and TRBJ2-2, with D perhaps matching TRBD1 (6 bases). This CDR3 has 14 amino acids. Germline V lookup: CDR1 MNHEY, CDR2 SVGEGT. The V end lost 3 bases, the J end lost 7 bases, and 12 bases lay between the germline ends. The CDR3 here is CASSYVQGNGELFF. The CDR3, as DNA: TGTGCCAGCAGTTATGTACAGGGTAACGGGGAGCTGTTTTTT.

The V call is TRBV5-1, the J call TRBJ2-5; TRBD2 is a possible D gene (5 bases). Germline V gives CDR1 SGHRS, CDR2 YFSETQ. The V gene lost 2 bases and the J gene lost 5 bases, with 13 bases spanning the gap. There are 14 residues in the CDR3. In DNA form, the CDR3 reads TGCGCCAGCAGCTTTAACGGCGGGCTCGAGACCCAGTACTTC. This gives the protein CASSFNGGLETQYF. The whole variable domain, filled in from reference TRBV5-1 and TRBJ2-5, reads KAGVTQTPRYLIKTRGQQVTLSCSPISGHRSVSWYQQTPGQGLQFLFEYFSETQRNKGNFPGRFSGRQFSNSRSEMNVSTLELGDSALYLCASSFNGGLETQYFGPGTRLLVL.